Listed below are T cell receptor beta chains from one sample, sequenced in a study of T-cell memory formation after mild COVID-19. TCRdb called the 5' RACE reads again in MiXCR, with one record for every CDR3 protein. Counted here are about 500,000 distinct CDR3 sequences, around 21% occurring once; the ten biggest clones make up around 12%. Sequenced sample: PBMCs or a T cell subset sorted from them (not recorded which). The receptors derive from an adult woman who had mild COVID-19 (a few samples of this study predate the infection). Cell type and time point are not known. Each CDR3 is given with its conserved first and last residue. The order of the fields is V gene, D gene, CDR3 protein. The D gene is left open where the match is weak.

>TRBV2|.
CASSDRVVIQYF
>TRBV24-1|TRBD1
CATSDGGQGENIQYF
>TRBV25-1|TRBD2
CASSNGLAEDSSYEQYF
>TRBV27|TRBD1
CASSLFGRGQEKNEQFF
>TRBV5-1|.
CASSLDGSSHNEQFF
>TRBV5-1|TRBD1
CASSLAPDRVDEQFF
>TRBV5-1|TRBD2
CASSPGSSGSYEQYF
>TRBV5-5|.
CASSPETTYEQYF
>TRBV10-3|.
CAISDKAGTDTQYF
>TRBV12-3/TRBV12-4|TRBD1
CASSQQGQSYNEQFF
>TRBV7-7|TRBD2
CASPGPIPSGGNTGELFF
>TRBV7-2|.
CASSLGGLFVSYEQYF
>TRBV20-1|.
CSARATTGYNEKLFF
>TRBV12-3/TRBV12-4|.
CASSYNSATNEKLFF
>TRBV5-6|TRBD1
CASSFWTGATEAFF
>TRBV20-1|.
CSARDLAANNEQFF
>TRBV9|.
CASSVVRDNSPLHF
>TRBV3-1|.
CASSQAPSGLGSPLHF
>TRBV29-1|TRBD1
CSVRDWDREDYEQYF
>TRBV4-1|TRBD1
CASSQGTGRGYEQYF
>TRBV7-2|TRBD1
CASSFRGTGDQETQYF
>TRBV7-9|.
CASSHDTVYQPQHF
>TRBV20-1|.
CSARDQRRGSYEQYF
>TRBV20-1|.
CSAMGGANVLTF
>TRBV7-6|.
CASSLEVGGGYTF
>TRBV7-9|TRBD2
CASSFNFRLAGAEGTDTQYF
>TRBV12-3/TRBV12-4|.
CASSLDGTSREQFF
>TRBV19|TRBD2
CASSPSLLALLPGELFF
>TRBV6-5|.
CASSYSPEWGVYTQYF
>TRBV20-1|TRBD1
CSASRQGGNYGYTF
>TRBV6-5|.
CASSNLLNEQFF
>TRBV7-9|TRBD1
CASSFEGQGRDSTEAFF
>TRBV27|.
CASSLSGQSQDQYF
>TRBV19|.
CASSIEKGNGEQYF
>TRBV4-1|.
CASSQVYTDTQYF
>TRBV7-2|TRBD1
CASSLVKVAGGISYNEQFF
>TRBV30|TRBD1
CAWSQGEDTQYF
>TRBV24-1|.
CATSTLDTQYF
>TRBV20-1|.
CSVDTRLNTEAFF
>TRBV24-1|.
CATSAGDEQYF
>TRBV15|.
CATSRDGEYEQYF
>TRBV20-1|.
CSATRGADEQFF
>TRBV6-2/TRBV6-3|TRBD1
CASSYSIQTGGNEQFF
>TRBV7-2|.
CASSFSLTSSGELFF
>TRBV5-1|TRBD1
CASSYGTDDYEQYF
>TRBV2|.
CASSEQDEKLFF
>TRBV7-3|TRBD1
CASSQGGEGQPQHF